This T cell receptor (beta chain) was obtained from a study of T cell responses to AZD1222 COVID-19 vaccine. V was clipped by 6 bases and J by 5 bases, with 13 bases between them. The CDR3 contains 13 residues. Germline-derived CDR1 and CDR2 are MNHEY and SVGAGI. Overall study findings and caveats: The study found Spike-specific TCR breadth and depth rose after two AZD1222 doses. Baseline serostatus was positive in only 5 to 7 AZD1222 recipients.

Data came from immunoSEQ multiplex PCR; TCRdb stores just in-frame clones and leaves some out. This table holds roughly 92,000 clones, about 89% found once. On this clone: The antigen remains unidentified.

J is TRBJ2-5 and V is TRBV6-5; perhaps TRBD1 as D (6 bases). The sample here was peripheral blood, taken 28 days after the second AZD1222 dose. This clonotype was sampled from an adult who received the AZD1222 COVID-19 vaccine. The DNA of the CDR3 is TGTGCCAGCAGCGATAATAGGGGGGAGACCCAGTACTTC. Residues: CASSDNRGETQYF.